The 2 T cell receptor beta chains below all came from one sample that was sequenced in a study of shared clonotypes between healthy human individuals (dated by TCRdb to about 2020). The method behind the library was the immunoSEQ multiplex PCR assay. Entries here come from immuneACCESS through TCRdb and include only in-frame sequences with V and J called. Some clones fail to appear in such tables; in the studies checked, an unresolved V gene covers under half of the shortfall, and the cause of the remainder is unknown. The sample table contains roughly 2.2 million clones; only one count was recorded for about 90% of them. The ten largest clones add up to 0.37% of the sample. The sample consisted of naive CD4+ T cells from PBMCs. The meaning of the sample's cell subset or site label: CD45RA+ positively selected. These receptors came from a man younger than 30 in good health. Some clones in this sample may be carry-over from other donors' samples.

The CDR3: CASSFAWPKTGGGRNYGYTF. The CDR3 bases are TGCGCCAGCAGCTTCGCTTGGCCAAAAACAGGGGGCGGACGTAACTATGGCTACACCTTC. V gene TRBV5-1 combines with J gene TRBJ1-2; TRBD1 matches 9 bases. V trimming: 2 bases; J trimming: 1 base; junction bases outside the gene matches: 18. Germline-derived CDR1 and CDR2 are SGHRS and YFSETQ. The CDR3 runs to 20 residues. The variable domain in full, completed from reference TRBV5-1 and TRBJ1-2, reads KAGVTQTPRYLIKTRGQQVTLSCSPISGHRSVSWYQQTPGQGLQFLFEYFSETQRNKGNFPGRFSGRQFSNSRSEMNVSTLELGDSALYLCASSFAWPKTGGGRNYGYTFGSGTRLTVV.

This chain joins TRBV29-1 and TRBJ2-6, with unresolved D. This CDR3 spans 14 amino acids. Germline values: CDR1 SQVTM, CDR2 ANQGSEA. V gave up 6 bases and J gave up 0 bases, with 9 bases separating them. In DNA, the CDR3 is TGCAGCGTCGCAGTGAGCTCTGGGGCCAACGTCCTGACTTTC. It specifies CSVAVSSGANVLTF.